This T cell receptor (beta chain) was identified in a study of shared clonotypes between healthy human individuals (dated by TCRdb to about 2020). Concerning the study at large: The cohort comprised a couple of women and a few men aged 18 to 49 years. Per donor, three plates each were used for CD4 naive and CD4 memory, two for CD8 naive, and one for CD8 memory. The study deeply sequenced blood TCR repertoires of about five healthy adults to estimate repertoire size and the extent of clonotype sharing between individuals. To increase sequencing depth and limit assay-specific biases, different laboratories used diverse techniques to prepare libraries and sequence TCR repertoires. Each donor's leukapheresis produced roughly between roughly 0.94 and 9.5 billion PBMCs.

Details on this clone: It lacks a known antigen. The sample holds no much larger clone one base away, and base qualities are not on file.

TCR CDR3 regions were amplified from genomic DNA by multiplex PCR using the deep immunoSEQ assay. For each cell subset, the extracted genomic DNA was distributed evenly across all wells of several immunoSEQ 96-well plates, and each plate served as one replicate. For sorted subsets, about 220 ng of genomic DNA, equivalent to around 31,000 T cell genomes, went into each replicate PCR. Purified libraries were measured with a Qubit 3.0 fluorometer, size-checked on a Bioanalyzer 2100, and measured again with the KAPA Library Quantification kit. Every immunoSEQ 96-well plate was sequenced on a separate single-read 150-cycle Illumina NextSeq 550 flow cell. As for how the authors treated the data: Because only junctional sequences without quality scores were contained in the immunoSEQ output, filtering matching that applied to full-length reads could not be performed. To assign V/J genes and CDR3, sequences were annotated using PyIR, a Python wrapper for IgBLAST v1.9, with IMGT germline references. Reads were removed for weak V/J assignments (E-value above 1e-6), missing CDR3, stop codons, out-of-frame junctions, or ambiguous translated residues. V3J clonotypes were defined as sequences sharing the same inferred V gene, J gene, and CDR3 amino acid sequence. Percentage overlap between repertoires was calculated by dividing the number of shared unique clonotypes by the size of the smaller repertoire. Richness of each repertoire was evaluated using RTK rarefaction, the Chao1 estimator, and Recon v2.1 estimates of unobserved clonotypes. OLGA was used to compute generation probabilities for all TCRbeta clonotypes that the gDNA method yielded from a few donors. TCRdb limited this immuneACCESS table to in-frame rearrangements with V and J called. A share of clones is missing; checked studies link under half to unresolved V genes, and the rest is unexplained. The V and J calls and the clone size are those of that table, but D and trimming were determined from the DNA. Counted in this sample were about 1 million clones; 75% of them appeared once. About 1.5% of the sample goes to the ten largest clones.

The study at large found these results: Pairwise subsampling indicated that sequencing depth was expected to affect the degree of clonotype sharing among donors. Even with the large sequencing depth, rarefaction of the sorted-subset datasets indicated that sequencing was incomplete. When four donors were compared, the shared fraction of clonotypes was around 5% for naive CD4, approximately 3.5% for naive CD8, roughly 2.5% for memory CD4, and 0.4% for memory CD8. Higher generation probabilities were observed for clonotypes shared by all four sorted-subset donors than for non-shared clonotypes. Because the study included only a small number of donors, the genetic and exposure-history diversity represented was limited. Sampling was restricted to blood, and TCR repertoires in tissue are likely to differ from TCR repertoires in blood. Larger estimated clonotype richness was generally found for naive subsets than for memory subsets.

Healthy HIV-negative adults with no recently reported acute infections or vaccinations were included as donors. All donors were Caucasian adults living in Nashville, Tennessee, USA. CD4+ T cells were enriched by magnetic negative selection; naive cells were then positively selected on CD45RA, and the negative fraction formed the memory subset. After blood collection by leukapheresis, PBMCs were isolated using Ficoll-Histopaque density gradient centrifugation and then cryopreserved in the vapor phase of liquid nitrogen. Analytical flow cytometry was used to check the purity and quantity of each magnetically sorted T cell population. Genomic DNA was isolated from each sorted fraction and quantified by UV absorbance on a Nanodrop 2000c. This TCR came from a man between 18 and 35 years old in good health. Source material: memory CD4+ T cells sorted from blood. Explained via the paper, the cell subset or site label denotes: CD45RA-negative fraction.

The nucleotide sequence reads as follows: TGTGCCAGTGGACTCGGGGGATCCTCCTACGAGCAGTACTTC. This yields the protein CASGLGGSSYEQYF. The rearranged segments are TRBV19 and TRBJ2-7, and the D gene may be TRBD2, 6 bases matching. CDR1 and CDR2 are read off the germline V gene (reference sequence) as LNHDA and SQIVND. There are 14 amino acids in the CDR3, from cysteine to phenylalanine inclusive. Only the CDR3 DNA stays, 42 bases, in frame from base 1. Trimming takes 8 bases from V and 0 bases from J, and the germline ends sit 14 bases apart.